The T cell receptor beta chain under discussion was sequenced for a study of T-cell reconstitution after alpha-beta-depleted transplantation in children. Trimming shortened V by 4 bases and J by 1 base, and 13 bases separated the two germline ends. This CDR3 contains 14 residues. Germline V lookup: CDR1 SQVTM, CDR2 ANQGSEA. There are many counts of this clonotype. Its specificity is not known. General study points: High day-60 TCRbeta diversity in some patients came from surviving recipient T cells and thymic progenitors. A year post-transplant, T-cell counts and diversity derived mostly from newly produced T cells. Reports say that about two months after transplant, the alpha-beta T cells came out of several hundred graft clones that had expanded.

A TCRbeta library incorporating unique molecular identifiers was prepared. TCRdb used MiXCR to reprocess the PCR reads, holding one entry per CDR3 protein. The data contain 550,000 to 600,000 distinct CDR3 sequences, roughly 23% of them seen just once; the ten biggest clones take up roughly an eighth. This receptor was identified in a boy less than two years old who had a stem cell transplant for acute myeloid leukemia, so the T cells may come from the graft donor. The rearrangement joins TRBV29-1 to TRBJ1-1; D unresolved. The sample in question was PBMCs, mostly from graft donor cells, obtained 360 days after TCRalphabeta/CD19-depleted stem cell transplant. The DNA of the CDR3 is TGCAGCGTTGGGACCCCAAAGGGGAACACTGAAGCTTTCTTT. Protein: CSVGTPKGNTEAFF.